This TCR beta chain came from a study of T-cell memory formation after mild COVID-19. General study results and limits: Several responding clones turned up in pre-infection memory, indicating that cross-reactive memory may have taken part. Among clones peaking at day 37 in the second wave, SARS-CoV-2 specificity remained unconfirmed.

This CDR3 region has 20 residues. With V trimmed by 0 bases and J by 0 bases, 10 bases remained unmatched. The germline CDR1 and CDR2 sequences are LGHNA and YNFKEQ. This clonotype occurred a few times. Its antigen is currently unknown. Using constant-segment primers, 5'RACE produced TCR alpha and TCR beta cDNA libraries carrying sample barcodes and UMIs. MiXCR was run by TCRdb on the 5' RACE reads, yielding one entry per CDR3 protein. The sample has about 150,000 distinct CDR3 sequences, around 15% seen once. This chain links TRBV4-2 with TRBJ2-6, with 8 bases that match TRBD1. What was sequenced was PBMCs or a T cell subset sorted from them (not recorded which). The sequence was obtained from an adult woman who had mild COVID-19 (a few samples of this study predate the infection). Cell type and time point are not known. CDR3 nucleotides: TGTGCCAGCAGCCAAGATGGGACAGGAGCTCTAAGCTCTGGGGCCAACGTCCTGACTTTC. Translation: CASSQDGTGALSSGANVLTF.